Listed below are T cell receptor beta chains from one sample, sequenced in a study of T cell responses to AZD1222 COVID-19 vaccine. Method: immunoSEQ multiplex PCR; TCRdb's copy keeps in-frame clones and lacks some. The profile shows fewer than 200,000 clones, approximately 94% of them singletons. The input for sequencing was peripheral blood, taken 28 days after the second AZD1222 dose. The source of these receptors is an adult who received the AZD1222 COVID-19 vaccine. Each CDR3 is given with its conserved first and last residue. D genes are given only for firm matches. For some rows the clone size is stated as once, few or many, or as a class when expanded; others skip it.

NA | NA | 18 | TRBJ2-5 | TRBV19 | CASSTGSLAGGRKETQYF | TGTGCCAGTAGTACGGGCTCGTTGGCAGGGGGGAGGAAAGAGACCCAGTACTTC
TRBD2 | NA | 12 | TRBJ2-1 | TRBV28 | CASSFLAGEQFF | TGTGCCAGCAGTTTCTTAGCGGGTGAGCAGTTCTTC
NA | NA | 12 | TRBJ2-3 | TRBV12-3/TRBV12-4 | CASSFYTDTQYF | TGTGCCAGCAGTTTTTACACAGATACGCAGTATTTT
NA | NA | 15 | TRBJ2-7 | TRBV7-9 | CASSLVSGSANEQYF | TGTGCCAGCAGCTTAGTTTCGGGTAGCGCGAACGAGCAGTACTTC
TRBD1 | once | 15 | TRBJ1-1 | TRBV7-6 | CASSLEAGGNTEAFF | TGTGCCAGCAGCTTAGAAGCAGGGGGAAACACTGAAGCTTTCTTT
NA | NA | 13 | TRBJ2-7 | TRBV11-2 | CASSSRDRYEQYF | TGTGCCAGCAGCTCTCGGGATCGCTACGAGCAGTACTTC
NA | NA | 12 | TRBJ2-7 | TRBV27 | CASSSLGGREYF | TGTGCCAGCAGTTCCCTTGGGGGTCGGGAGTACTTC
NA | NA | 12 | TRBJ2-1 | TRBV6-5 | CASSYSNNEQFF | TGTGCCAGCAGTTACTCTAACAATGAGCAGTTCTTC
NA | NA | 11 | TRBJ1-4 | TRBV30 | CAWSRGEKLFF | TGTGCCTGGAGTAGGGGTGAAAAACTGTTTTTT
TRBD1 | NA | 15 | TRBJ2-7 | TRBV29-1 | CSVEYPGTGVYEQYF | TGCAGCGTTGAGTACCCCGGGACAGGGGTCTACGAGCAGTACTTC
TRBD2 | NA | 15 | TRBJ2-7 | TRBV28 | CASSLRGRAPYEQYF | TGTGCCAGCAGTTTACGGGGGAGGGCCCCCTACGAGCAGTACTTC
NA | NA | 14 | TRBJ1-5 | TRBV27 | CASSLRGSNQPQHF | TGTGCCAGCAGTTTACGAGGGTCTAATCAGCCCCAGCATTTT
NA | NA | 16 | TRBJ2-2 | TRBV3-1/TRBV3-2 | CASSQGIGATTGELFF | TGTGCCAGCAGCCAAGGGATCGGGGCGACCACCGGGGAGCTGTTTTTT
NA | once | 16 | TRBJ1-2 | TRBV5-1 | CASSLEPQGTNYGYTF | TGCGCCAGCAGCTTGGAGCCACAGGGTACTAACTATGGCTACACCTTC
TRBD1 | NA | 15 | TRBJ2-5 | TRBV18 | CASSPGTGVRETQYF | TGTGCCAGCTCACCCGGGACAGGGGTCCGGGAGACCCAGTACTTC
TRBD2 | NA | 15 | TRBJ2-3 | TRBV19 | CASSIGTSAADTQYF | TGTGCCAGTAGTATAGGGACTAGCGCAGCAGATACGCAGTATTTT
NA | NA | 15 | TRBJ1-1 | TRBV13 | CASSSEGQSGAEAFF | TGTGCCAGCAGTTCAGAAGGGCAGTCAGGTGCTGAAGCTTTCTTT
NA | NA | 15 | TRBJ1-1 | TRBV5-1 | CASSVDPTMNTEAFF | TGCGCCAGCAGCGTGGACCCGACCATGAACACTGAAGCTTTCTTT
TRBD1 | NA | 16 | TRBJ2-5 | TRBV5-1 | CASSTGQGTPQETQYF | TGCGCCAGCAGTACAGGACAGGGTACTCCCCAAGAGACCCAGTACTTC
NA | NA | 15 | TRBJ1-6 | TRBV4-3 | CASSQEAGPNSPLHF | TGCGCCAGCAGCCAAGAAGCAGGGCCTAATTCACCCCTCCACTTT
TRBD1 | NA | 16 | TRBJ1-4 | TRBV23-1 | CASSPGQGATNEKLFF | TGCGCCAGCAGCCCGGGACAGGGAGCAACTAATGAAAAACTGTTTTTT
NA | NA | 15 | TRBJ1-2 | TRBV15 | CATSRDFWGDYGYTF | TGTGCCACCAGCAGGGACTTCTGGGGAGACTATGGCTACACCTTC
NA | few | 13 | TRBJ1-1 | TRBV25-1 | CASRGGMNTEAFF | TGTGCCAGCAGGGGGGGGATGAACACTGAAGCTTTCTTT
NA | NA | 16 | TRBJ1-4 | TRBV28 | CASSLPGFATNEKLFF | TGTGCCAGCAGTTTGCCAGGGTTTGCAACTAATGAAAAACTGTTTTTT
TRBD1 | NA | 16 | TRBJ1-2 | TRBV5-1 | CASSLVTGGPRGGYTF | TGCGCCAGCAGCTTGGTCACAGGGGGGCCCAGAGGGGGCTACACCTTC
NA | NA | 10 | TRBJ2-7 | TRBV6-2/TRBV6-3 | CASSYAAPNF | TGTGCCAGCAGTTACGCGGCTCCCAACTTC
NA | NA | 13 | TRBJ1-1 | TRBV9 | CASSVSADAEAFF | TGTGCCAGCAGCGTATCGGCGGATGCTGAAGCTTTCTTT
TRBD1 | few | 15 | TRBJ1-4 | TRBV19 | CASTPGGTGGEKLFF | TGTGCCAGTACCCCCGGAGGGACAGGAGGTGAAAAACTGTTTTTT
NA | NA | 10 | TRBJ2-5 | TRBV2 | CASSEETQYF | TGTGCCAGCAGCGAAGAGACCCAGTACTTC
NA | NA | 15 | TRBJ1-3 | TRBV24-1 | CASRGIQISGNTIYF | TGTGCCTCCCGCGGGATTCAGATCTCTGGAAACACCATATATTTT
TRBD1 | NA | 15 | TRBJ1-4 | TRBV5-8 | CASSLGGQGSEKLFF | TGTGCCAGCAGCTTGGGCGGACAGGGGAGTGAAAAACTGTTTTTT
NA | NA | 13 | TRBJ1-3 | TRBV29-1 | CSVGYTAGNTIYF | TGCAGCGTTGGGTATACAGCTGGAAACACCATATATTTT
TRBD1 | NA | 15 | TRBJ2-7 | TRBV4-1 | CASSPGTGPSYEQYF | TGCGCCAGCAGCCCCGGGACAGGACCCTCCTACGAGCAGTACTTC
NA | once | 14 | TRBJ2-3 | TRBV6-4 | CASSEDSCTDTQYF | TGTGCCAGCAGTGAAGACTCTTGCACAGATACGCAGTATTTT
NA | NA | 14 | TRBJ2-2 | TRBV7-6 | CASSLARVGGELFF | TGTGCCAGCAGCTTAGCTCGGGTCGGCGGGGAGCTGTTTTTT
TRBD1 | few | 14 | TRBJ2-2 | TRBV25-1 | CASSVDRATGELFF | TGTGCCAGCAGTGTTGACAGGGCTACCGGGGAGCTGTTTTTT
TRBD1 | NA | 15 | TRBJ1-3 | TRBV13 | CASSSDRAAGNTIYF | TGTGCCAGCAGCTCGGACAGGGCTGCTGGAAACACCATATATTTT
NA | NA | 13 | TRBJ1-5 | TRBV12-3/TRBV12-4 | CASSLQFNQPQHF | TGTGCCAGCAGTTTACAGTTCAATCAGCCCCAGCATTTT
NA | NA | 13 | TRBJ1-2 | TRBV19 | CASCPSGSYGYTF | TGTGCCAGTTGCCCCAGCGGGAGCTATGGCTACACCTTC
NA | NA | 14 | TRBJ2-7 | TRBV7-9 | CASSLDIHPNEQYF | TGTGCCAGCAGCTTAGATATCCACCCCAACGAGCAGTACTTC
NA | NA | 15 | TRBJ1-2 | TRBV4-3 | CASSQDMAGTYGYTF | TGCGCCAGCAGCCAAGATATGGCAGGGACCTATGGCTACACCTTC
NA | NA | 15 | TRBJ1-6 | TRBV5-1 | CASSFLEGDNSPLHF | TGCGCCAGCAGCTTTTTGGAGGGAGATAATTCACCCCTCCACTTT
TRBD1 | NA | 15 | TRBJ1-1 | TRBV6-5 | CASRTTGTGATEAFF | TGTGCCAGCAGGACAACCGGGACAGGGGCCACTGAAGCTTTCTTT
TRBD2 | NA | 15 | TRBJ2-4 | TRBV19 | CASRLAGLAKNIQYF | TGTGCCAGTAGGCTAGCGGGCTTAGCCAAAAACATTCAGTACTTC
NA | NA | 16 | TRBJ1-1 | TRBV4-3 | CASSQFNIRDNTEAFF | TGCGCCAGCAGCCAATTCAATATCAGGGACAACACTGAAGCTTTCTTT
NA | NA | 11 | TRBJ2-1 | TRBV5-1 | CASSLLDEQFF | TGCGCCAGCAGCTTGCTCGATGAGCAGTTCTTC
NA | NA | 13 | TRBJ1-4 | TRBV10-2 | CASSGLTNEKLFF | TGCGCCAGCAGTGGGTTAACTAATGAAAAACTGTTTTTT
NA | NA | 14 | TRBJ1-2 | TRBV2 | CASSGVRVGYGYTF | TGTGCCAGCAGCGGGGTAAGGGTCGGATATGGCTACACCTTC
TRBD2 | NA | 14 | TRBJ2-1 | TRBV27 | CASTRTSSYNEQFF | TGTGCCAGCACTCGGACTAGCTCCTACAATGAGCAGTTCTTC
TRBD2 | few | 15 | TRBJ2-7 | TRBV7-2 | CASSLEAGGSYEQYF | TGTGCCAGCAGCTTAGAAGCGGGGGGCTCCTACGAGCAGTACTTC
TRBD1 | NA | 14 | TRBJ2-3 | TRBV9 | CASSANLGQATQYF | TGTGCCAGCAGCGCCAATTTGGGACAGGCTACGCAGTATTTT
NA | NA | 13 | TRBJ1-4 | TRBV12-3/TRBV12-4 | CASSLSFTVVPFF | TGTGCCAGCAGTTTATCGTTCACAGTCGTACCGTTTTTT
NA | NA | 15 | TRBJ1-2 | TRBV7-2 | CASSLDYAGSYGYTF | TGTGCCAGCAGCTTAGACTATGCGGGTAGCTATGGCTACACCTTC
NA | once | 18 | TRBJ2-3 | TRBV21-1 | CASKDRGHATGETDTQYF | TGTGCCAGTAAAGACAGGGGCCACGCAACCGGAGAAACAGATACGCAGTATTTT